This T cell receptor beta chain was recorded in a study of human T cells and chemical hapten exposure. TCRdb redid the calling of the RACE reads with MiXCR, one entry per CDR3 protein. The table records more than 65,000 distinct CDR3 sequences, around 30% of them present only once. The time point: patch test 1, 2 weeks after DPC sensitization. The treatment: therapeutic diphenylcyclopropenone sensitization with weekly scalp DPC. Non-pregnant alopecia patients aged 18 to 70, suitable for DPC therapy. The authors' total RNA extraction used unfractionated whole blood. Per germline, CDR1 SGHAT and CDR2 FQNNGV. Between the trimmed V and J ends, which lost 1 base and 2 bases, there was a span of 13 bases. The CDR3 runs 16 residues. Overall study findings and caveats: Because all patients had alopecia, their immune responses might differ from healthy ones. There was no change with DPC sensitization in TCRs above 1 in 1000 frequency.

Details on this clonotype: What it binds is not known.

This clonotype was obtained from a man in his forties with alopecia areata. Some clones in this sample may be carry-over from other donors' samples. The chain uses TRBV11-2 and TRBJ2-3, with D perhaps TRBD2 (6 bases). Sequencing used whole blood, obtained in connection with sensitization to the hapten diphenylcyclopropenone (DPC). The CDR3 nucleotides read TGTGCCAGCAGCTTAGGATTGGGGACTTCCACAGATACGCAGTATTTT. Translating gives CASSLGLGTSTDTQYF.